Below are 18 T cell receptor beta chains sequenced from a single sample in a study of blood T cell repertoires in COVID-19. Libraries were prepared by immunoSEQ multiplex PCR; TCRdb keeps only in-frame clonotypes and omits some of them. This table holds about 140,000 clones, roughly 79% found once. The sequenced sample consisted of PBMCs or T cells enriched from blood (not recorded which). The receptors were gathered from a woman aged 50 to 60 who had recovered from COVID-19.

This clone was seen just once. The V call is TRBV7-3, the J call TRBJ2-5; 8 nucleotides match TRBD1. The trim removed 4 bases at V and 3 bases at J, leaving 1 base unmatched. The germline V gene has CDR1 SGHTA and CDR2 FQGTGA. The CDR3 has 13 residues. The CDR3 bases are TGTGCCAGCAGCTCGGACAGGGAAGAGACCCAGTACTTC. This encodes CASSSDREETQYF. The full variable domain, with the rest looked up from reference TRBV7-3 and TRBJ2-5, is GAGVSQTPSNKVTEKGKYVELRCDPISGHTALYWYRQSLGQGPEFLIYFQGTGAADDSGLPNDRFFAVRPEGSVSTLKIQRTERGDSAVYLCASSSDREETQYFGPGTRLLVL.

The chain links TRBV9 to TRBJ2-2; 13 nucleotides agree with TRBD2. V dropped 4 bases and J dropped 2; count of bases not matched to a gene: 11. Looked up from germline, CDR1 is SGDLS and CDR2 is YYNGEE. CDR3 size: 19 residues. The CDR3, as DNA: TGTGCCAGCAGCCCAAGAGGGGGACTAGCGGGGCTAAACACCGGGGAGCTGTTTTTT. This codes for CASSPRGGLAGLNTGELFF. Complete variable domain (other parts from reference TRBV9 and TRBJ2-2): DSGVTQTPKHLITATGQRVTLRCSPRSGDLSVYWYQQSLDQGLQFLIQYYNGEERAKGNILERFSAQQFPDLHSELNLSSLELGDSALYFCASSPRGGLAGLNTGELFFGEGSRLTVL.

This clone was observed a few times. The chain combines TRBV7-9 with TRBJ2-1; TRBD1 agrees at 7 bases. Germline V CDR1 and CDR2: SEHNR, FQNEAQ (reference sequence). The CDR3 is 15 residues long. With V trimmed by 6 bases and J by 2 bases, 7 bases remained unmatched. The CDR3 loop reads CASRQTGSPYNEQFF. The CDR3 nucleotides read TGTGCCAGCAGACAGACAGGGAGTCCCTACAATGAGCAGTTCTTC. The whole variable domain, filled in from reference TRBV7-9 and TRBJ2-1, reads DTGVSQNPRHKITKRGQNVTFRCDPISEHNRLYWYRQTLGQGPEFLTYFQNEAQLEKSRLLSDRFSAERPKGSFSTLEIQRTEQGDSAMYLCASRQTGSPYNEQFFGPGTRLTVL.

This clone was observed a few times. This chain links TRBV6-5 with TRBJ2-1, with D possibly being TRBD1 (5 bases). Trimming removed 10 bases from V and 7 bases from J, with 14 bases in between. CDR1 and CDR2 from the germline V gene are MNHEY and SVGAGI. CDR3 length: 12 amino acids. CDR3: CATWGRANEQFF. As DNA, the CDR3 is TGTGCCACCTGGGGCAGGGCAAATGAGCAGTTCTTC.

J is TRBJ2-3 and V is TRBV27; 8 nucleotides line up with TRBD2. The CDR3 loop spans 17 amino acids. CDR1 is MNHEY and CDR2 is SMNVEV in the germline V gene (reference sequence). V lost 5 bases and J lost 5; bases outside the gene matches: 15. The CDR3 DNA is TGTGCCAGCAGTGTACTTGGTGGCGGGGGGTTTGGAGATACGCAGTATTTT. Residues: CASSVLGGGGFGDTQYF.

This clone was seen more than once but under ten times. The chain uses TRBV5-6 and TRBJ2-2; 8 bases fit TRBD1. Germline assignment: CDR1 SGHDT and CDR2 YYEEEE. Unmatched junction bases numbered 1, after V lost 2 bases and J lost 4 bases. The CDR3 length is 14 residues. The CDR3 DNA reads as TGTGCCAGCAGCTTCACAGGGGGCACCGGGGAGCTGTTTTTT. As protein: CASSFTGGTGELFF.

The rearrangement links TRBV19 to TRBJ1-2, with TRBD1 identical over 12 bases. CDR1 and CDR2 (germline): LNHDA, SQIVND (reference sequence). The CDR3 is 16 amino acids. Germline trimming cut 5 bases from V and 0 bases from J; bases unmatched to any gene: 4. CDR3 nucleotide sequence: TGTGCCAGTAGTTCGGGACAGGGGGCAGCTAACTATGGCTACACCTTC. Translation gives CASSSGQGAANYGYTF.

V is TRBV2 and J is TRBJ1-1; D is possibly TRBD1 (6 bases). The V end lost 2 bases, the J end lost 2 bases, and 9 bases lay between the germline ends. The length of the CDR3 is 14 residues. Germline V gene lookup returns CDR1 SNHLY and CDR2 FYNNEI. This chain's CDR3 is CASSEWTVNTEAFF. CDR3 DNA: TGTGCCAGCAGTGAATGGACAGTCAACACTGAAGCTTTCTTT.

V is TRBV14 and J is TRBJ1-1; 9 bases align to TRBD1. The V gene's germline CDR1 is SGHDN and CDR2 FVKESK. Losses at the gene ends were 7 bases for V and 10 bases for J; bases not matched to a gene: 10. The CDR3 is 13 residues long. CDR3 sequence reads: CASTRTGEKGAFF. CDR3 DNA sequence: TGTGCCAGCACTAGGACAGGGGAAAAGGGAGCTTTCTTT.

The CDR3 nucleotides read TGTGCCAGCAGACCTCCAGGGGGAAACACCATATATTTT. Its protein product is CASRPPGGNTIYF. This rearrangement joins TRBV3-1 (or the pseudogene TRBV3-2) to TRBJ1-3, with a weak D call TRBD1 (5 bases). Germline CDR1 and CDR2: LGHDT and YNNKEL (reference sequence). The CDR3 runs to 13 residues. Trimming left V 6 bases short and J 4 bases short, with 10 bases between.

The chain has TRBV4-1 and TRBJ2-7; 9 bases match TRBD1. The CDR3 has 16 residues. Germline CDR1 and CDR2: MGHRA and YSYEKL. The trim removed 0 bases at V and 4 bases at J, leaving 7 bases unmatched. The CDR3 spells CASSQDLGTGRYEQYF. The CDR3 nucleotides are TGCGCCAGCAGCCAAGATCTTGGGACAGGGCGGTACGAGCAGTACTTC.

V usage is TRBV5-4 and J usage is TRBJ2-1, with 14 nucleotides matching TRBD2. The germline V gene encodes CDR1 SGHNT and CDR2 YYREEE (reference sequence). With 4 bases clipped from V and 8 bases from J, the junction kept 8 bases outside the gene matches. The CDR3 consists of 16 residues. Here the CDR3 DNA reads TGTGCCAGCAGCACCGGGACTAGCGGGAGTAGGGATGAGCAGTTCTTC. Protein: CASSTGTSGSRDEQFF.

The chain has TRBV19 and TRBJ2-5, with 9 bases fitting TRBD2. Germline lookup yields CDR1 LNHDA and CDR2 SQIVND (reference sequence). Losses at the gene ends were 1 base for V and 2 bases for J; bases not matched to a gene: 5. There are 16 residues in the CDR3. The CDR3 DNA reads TGTGCCAGTAGTATAGTCAGCGGGGGGCCTCAAGAGACCCAGTACTTC. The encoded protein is CASSIVSGGPQETQYF.

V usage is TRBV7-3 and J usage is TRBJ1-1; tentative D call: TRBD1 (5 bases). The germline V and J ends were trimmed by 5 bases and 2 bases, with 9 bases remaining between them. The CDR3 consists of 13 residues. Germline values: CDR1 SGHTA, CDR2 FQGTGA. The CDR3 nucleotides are TGTGCCAGCAGCACCGGACAAAACACTGAAGCTTTCTTT. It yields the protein CASSTGQNTEAFF.

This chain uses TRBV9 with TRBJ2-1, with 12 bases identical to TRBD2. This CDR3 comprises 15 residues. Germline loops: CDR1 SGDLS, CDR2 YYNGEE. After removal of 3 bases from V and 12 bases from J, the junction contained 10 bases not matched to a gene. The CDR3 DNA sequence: TGTGCCAGCAGCGGGTGGACTAGCGGGATGACAGCGCAGTTCTTC. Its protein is CASSGWTSGMTAQFF.

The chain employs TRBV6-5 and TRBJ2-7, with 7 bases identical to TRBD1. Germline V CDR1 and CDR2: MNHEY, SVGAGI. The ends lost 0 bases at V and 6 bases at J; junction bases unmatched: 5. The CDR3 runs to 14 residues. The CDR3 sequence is CASSYSDRVGEQYF. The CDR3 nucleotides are TGTGCCAGCAGTTACTCCGACAGGGTGGGCGAGCAGTACTTC.

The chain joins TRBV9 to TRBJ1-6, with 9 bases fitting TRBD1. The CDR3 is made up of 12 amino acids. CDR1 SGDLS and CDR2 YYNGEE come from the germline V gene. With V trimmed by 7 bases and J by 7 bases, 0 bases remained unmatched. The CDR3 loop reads CASGQGNSPLHF. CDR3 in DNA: TGTGCCAGCGGACAGGGGAATTCACCCCTCCACTTT.

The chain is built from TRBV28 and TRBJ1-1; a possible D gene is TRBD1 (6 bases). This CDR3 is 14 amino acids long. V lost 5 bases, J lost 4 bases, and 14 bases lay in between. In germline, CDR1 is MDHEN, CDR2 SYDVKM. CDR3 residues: CASSRTGISTEAFF. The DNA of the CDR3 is TGTGCCAGCAGTCGAACAGGGATTAGCACTGAAGCTTTCTTT.